This entry is about one T cell receptor beta chain. Other DNA variants within this sample encode the same CDR3. Germline lookup yields CDR1 SQVTM and CDR2 ANQGSEA. V was pared by 6 bases and J by 4 bases, with 5 bases of the junction left unmatched. The CDR3 runs to 12 residues. This entry is derived from a study of blood T cell repertoires in COVID-19. Background on the study: Specimens from acute and convalescent COVID-19 originated in the United States, Italy and Spain.

The protocol was immunoSEQ multiplex PCR, while the TCRdb copy is restricted to in-frame clones and leaves out a portion. Among about 290,000 clones listed, around 81% were seen once. The chain joins TRBV29-1 to TRBJ2-7; TRBD2 matches at 8 bases. The sample was peripheral blood. The sequence was obtained from a woman aged 45-65 years with active or convalescent COVID-19. CDR3 loop: CSVAGTSYEQYF. CDR3 DNA: TGCAGCGTCGCCGGGACTAGTTACGAGCAGTACTTC.